The following is a T cell receptor (beta chain) sequence with its context. The data are from a study of beta chain features in type 1 diabetes. Unmatched junction bases numbered 6, after V lost 6 bases and J lost 6 bases. Germline loops: CDR1 SQVTM, CDR2 ANQGSEA. The CDR3 sequence is 14 residues long. Reverse transcribing all isolated RNA meant expressed TCRB transcripts were sequenced. TCRdb keeps only in-frame clones here, not all; method: immunoSEQ multiplex PCR. This table has more than 300,000 clones, around an eighth appearing once. The chain carries TRBV29-1 and TRBJ2-4, with TRBD2 identical over 12 bases. The receptor's source is a man younger than 35 in good health. The source material was naive CD4+ T cells from blood. Here the CDR3 reads CSVLGLAGINIQYF. The CDR3 nucleotides are TGCAGCGTCTTGGGACTAGCGGGTATAAACATTCAGTACTTC. Drawing the rest from reference TRBV29-1 and TRBJ2-4, the complete variable domain is SAVISQKPSRDICQRGTSLTIQCQVDSQVTMMFWYRQQPGQSLTLIATANQGSEATYESGFVIDKFPISRPNLTFSTLTVSNMSPEDSSIYLCSVLGLAGINIQYFGAGTRLSVL.